The 17 T cell receptor beta chains given below trace back to one sample, sequenced in a study of shared clonotypes between healthy human individuals. Some clones are missing from TCRdb's copy, which holds only in-frame ones; the method was immunoSEQ multiplex PCR. The top ten hold 9.5% to 15% of the sample, which has under 600,000 clones, around 76% seen once. The sample was PBMCs. Receptors originate from a woman aged 40 to 49 in good health. Some clones in this sample may be carry-over from other donors' samples.

This chain joins TRBV4-1 and TRBJ2-1, with 11 bases that match TRBD1. The CDR3 length is 15 residues. The V gene end was trimmed by 4 bases and the J gene end by 6 bases; junction bases not matched to a gene: 5. Per germline, CDR1 MGHRA and CDR2 YSYEKL. CDR3 region: CASSPDRGLGNEQFF. The CDR3 nucleotides read TGCGCCAGCAGCCCGGACAGGGGGCTAGGCAATGAGCAGTTCTTC.

This chain connects TRBV28 to TRBJ2-1; 9 nucleotides align to TRBD1. Germline CDR1 reads MDHEN; CDR2 reads SYDVKM. The CDR3 covers 16 residues. V was clipped by 4 bases and J by 9 bases; unmatched bases: 13. The CDR3 DNA reads TGTGCCAGCAGTTCCCAGCCGACAGGGGGGAAAGGTGAGCAGTTCTTC. As protein: CASSSQPTGGKGEQFF.

This clone was observed a single time. The chain is built from TRBV5-1 and TRBJ2-2; D uncertain. From germline, CDR1 is SGHRS and CDR2 YFSETQ. This CDR3 contains 15 residues. The ends were cut back, 3 bases at V and 1 base at J, with 10 bases in the middle. CDR3 in DNA: TGCGCCAGCAGCTACGGAAGGGTGAACACCGGGGAGCTGTTTTTT. Translation gives CASSYGRVNTGELFF. Together with reference TRBV5-1 and TRBJ2-2, the CDR3 gives the full variable domain: KAGVTQTPRYLIKTRGQQVTLSCSPISGHRSVSWYQQTPGQGLQFLFEYFSETQRNKGNFPGRFSGRQFSNSRSEMNVSTLELGDSALYLCASSYGRVNTGELFFGEGSRLTVL.

This sequence joins TRBV27 and TRBJ2-3, with D uncertain. Trimming left V 0 bases short and J 4 bases short, with 11 bases between. From germline, CDR1 is MNHEY and CDR2 SMNVEV (reference sequence). This CDR3 has 15 amino acids. The CDR3 region is CASSLSGRWADTQYF. In DNA, the CDR3 is TGTGCCAGCAGTTTATCAGGGCGATGGGCAGATACGCAGTATTTT.

The CDR3 is CASIPSVGSSTDTQYF. In nucleotides, the CDR3 is TGTGCCAGCATCCCCAGCGTAGGGTCTAGCACAGATACGCAGTATTTT. The chain links TRBV7-2 to TRBJ2-3; D is unresolved. The V gene lost 7 bases and the J gene lost 0 bases, with 17 bases spanning the gap. CDR1 is SGHTA and CDR2 is FQGNSA in the germline V gene. This CDR3 is built from 16 residues.

The chain recombines TRBV7-3 with TRBJ2-2; TRBD1 agrees at 8 bases. V shed 6 bases and J 0 bases; nucleotides not matched to a gene: 6. This CDR3 region has 16 residues. Germline V CDR1 and CDR2: SGHTA, FQGTGA. The CDR3 DNA sequence: TGTGCCAGCAGTTGGGACAGGCTAGCGAACACCGGGGAGCTGTTTTTT. As protein: CASSWDRLANTGELFF.

This clone was recorded a few times. The chain has TRBV15 and TRBJ2-7, with 10 bases matching TRBD1. The germline V gene has CDR1 LNHNV and CDR2 YYDKDF (reference sequence). CDR3 length equals 14 residues. Trimming at V came to 5 bases and at J to 1 base, leaving 2 bases not matched to a gene. This chain's CDR3 is CATSVGQGSYEQYF. The CDR3 DNA is TGTGCCACCAGCGTGGGACAGGGGTCCTACGAGCAGTACTTC.

About this clone itself: Possible read error: a much larger clone is one base away. The V gene is TRBV9, the J gene TRBJ2-5; no firm D call. Germline CDR1 SGDLS, CDR2 YYNGEE. The CDR3 contains 11 residues. Trimming left V 0 bases short and J 3 bases short, with 0 bases between. The CDR3 spells CASSVEETQYF. CDR3 nucleotides: TGTGCCAGCAGCGTAGAAGAGACCCAGTACTTC.

The gene calls are TRBV4-3 and TRBJ2-7, with D perhaps matching TRBD2 (6 bases). Germline loops: CDR1 LGHNA, CDR2 YSLEER. V gave up 1 base and J gave up 4 bases, with 11 bases separating them. The CDR3 contains 14 residues. For the CDR3, the DNA is TGCGCCAGCAGCCAAGGTCTGGAGGGGTACGAGCAGTACTTC. As protein: CASSQGLEGYEQYF.

This chain connects TRBV30 to TRBJ2-1; D remains unclear. Trimming removed 3 bases at V and 11 bases at J, with 11 bases between. The CDR3 contains 11 residues. Germline V gene sequence: CDR1 GTSNPN, CDR2 SVGIG (reference sequence). CDR3 bases: TGTGCCTGGAGCCCGGACCAAAAGCAGTTCTTC. Its translation is CAWSPDQKQFF.

The V call is TRBV2, the J call TRBJ2-1; the match to TRBD2 covers 7 bases. Germline CDR1 SNHLY, CDR2 FYNNEI. After removal of 4 bases from V and 4 bases from J, the junction contained 4 bases not matched to a gene. The CDR3 runs 14 residues. The CDR3 is CASSGGRSYNEQFF. CDR3 coding DNA: TGTGCCAGCAGTGGCGGGAGATCTTACAATGAGCAGTTCTTC.

There are a few counts of this clone. The chain is built from TRBV9 and TRBJ2-2; D is perhaps TRBD1 (6 bases). V was clipped by 0 bases and J by 5 bases, with 14 bases between them. CDR1 and CDR2 (germline): SGDLS, YYNGEE. The CDR3 is made up of 16 amino acids. The CDR3: CASSVAAGATTGELFF. The CDR3, as DNA: TGTGCCAGCAGCGTAGCGGCAGGGGCAACTACCGGGGAGCTGTTTTTT.

This clone was seen repeatedly, ten times or more. The V and J genes are TRBV19 and TRBJ1-5, with TRBD1 matching 10 bases. Per germline, CDR1 LNHDA and CDR2 SQIVND (reference sequence). This CDR3 has 15 residues. Germline trimming cut 4 bases from V and 5 bases from J; bases unmatched to any gene: 5. CDR3 sequence reads: CASSTPGTGDQPQHF. The CDR3 DNA is TGTGCCAGTAGTACCCCCGGGACAGGGGATCAGCCCCAGCATTTT.

The chain combines TRBV4-3 with TRBJ1-1; possible D gene TRBD1, 6 bases. This CDR3 region has 13 residues. V was clipped by 0 bases and J by 10 bases, with 12 bases between them. Germline V gene data show CDR1 as LGHNA and CDR2 as YSLEER. The CDR3 sequence: CASSQERRGAAFF. The DNA of the CDR3 is TGCGCCAGCAGCCAAGAAAGGCGGGGGGCAGCTTTCTTT.

The chain joins TRBV20-1 to TRBJ1-1; the D is unclear. V shed 3 bases and J shed 2 bases, with 4 bases lying between them. The CDR3 has 11 amino acids. CDR1 and CDR2 from the germline V gene are DFQATT and SNEGSKA (reference sequence). The CDR3 DNA follows: TGCAGTGCTAGTACCAACACTGAAGCTTTCTTT. Translation gives CSASTNTEAFF.

This chain connects TRBV5-1 to TRBJ1-1; no firm D call. Germline CDR1 reads SGHRS; CDR2 reads YFSETQ. Between the trimmed V and J ends, which lost 4 bases and 1 base, there was a span of 8 bases. CDR3 size: 13 residues. In DNA form, the CDR3 reads TGCGCCAGCAGCGATGGACCGAACACTGAAGCTTTCTTT. Translating it yields CASSDGPNTEAFF.

This clone showed up just once. This likely came from a read error, as a far larger clone is one base away. CDR3 nucleotide sequence: TGTGCCAGCAGCTTTGCAGATACGCAGTATTTT. Translated: CASSFADTQYF. V gene TRBV7-9 combines with J gene TRBJ2-3; D uncertain. Trimming pared 3 bases from V and 4 bases from J, leaving 2 bases between. This CDR3 comprises 11 residues. Germline V gene data show CDR1 as SEHNR and CDR2 as FQNEAQ (reference sequence).